The 26 T cell receptor beta chains below were found in one sample sequenced in a study of T cell responses to AZD1222 COVID-19 vaccine. Measured with immunoSEQ multiplex PCR; TCRdb has only the in-frame clones, and not every one. The sample records about 180,000 clones, 90% to 95% being singletons. Sequencing was performed on peripheral blood, taken 28 days after the second dose of the MenACWY control vaccine. These receptors all stem from an adult who received the MenACWY meningococcal vaccine as a control.

V and J are TRBV28 and TRBJ1-2, with 8 bases fitting TRBD1. The CDR3 is made up of 17 amino acids. Germline V gives CDR1 MDHEN, CDR2 SYDVKM. The V and J ends lost 6 bases and 5 bases, in that order; junction bases with no gene match: 17. The CDR3 DNA is TGTGCCAGCAGCCTACTCTTCCGGGACAGGAGGGTGTATGGCTACACCTTC. It encodes CASSLLFRDRRVYGYTF.

This rearrangement joins TRBV5-5 to TRBJ2-7; a weak D match, TRBD2 (5 bases). This CDR3 contains 14 residues. The ends were cut back, 3 bases at V and 2 bases at J, with 12 bases in the middle. Germline V gene lookup returns CDR1 SGHKS and CDR2 YYEKEE (reference sequence). CDR3 in DNA: TGTGCCAGCAGCTCCCGGACTCGGGCCTACGAGCAGTACTTC. Protein: CASSSRTRAYEQYF. Based on the CDR3 plus reference TRBV5-5 and TRBJ2-7, the full variable domain is DAGVTQSPTHLIKTRGQQVTLRCSPISGHKSVSWYQQVLGQGPQFIFQYYEKEERGRGNFPDRFSARQFPNYSSELNVNALLLGDSALYLCASSSRTRAYEQYFGPGTRLTVT.

The CDR3 protein is CASSPRQGLGNEQFF. In DNA, the CDR3 is TGTGCCAGCTCACCTCGACAGGGGTTAGGTAATGAGCAGTTCTTC. This rearrangement joins TRBV18 to TRBJ2-1, with 8 bases that match TRBD1. With V trimmed by 3 bases and J by 7 bases, 8 bases remained unmatched. In germline, CDR1 is KGHSH, CDR2 LQKENI. This CDR3 has 15 residues.

The chain combines TRBV12-3 or TRBV12-4 with TRBJ1-2; possible D gene TRBD1, 6 bases. The CDR3 extends over 13 amino acids. Trimming shortened V by 2 bases and J by 3 bases, and 7 bases separated the two germline ends. In nucleotides, the CDR3 is TGTGCCAGCAGTTTAAGACAGGACTATGGCTACACCTTC. It encodes CASSLRQDYGYTF.

The gene calls are TRBV28 and TRBJ1-5; D is possibly TRBD1 (5 bases). Germline CDR1 MDHEN, CDR2 SYDVKM. This CDR3 region has 15 residues. Trimming removed 6 bases from V and 5 bases from J, with 17 bases in between. CDR3 amino acids: CASSTAGGPYQPQHF. Here the CDR3 DNA reads TGTGCCAGCAGCACGGCGGGGGGTCCATATCAGCCCCAGCATTTT.

The chain uses TRBV28 and TRBJ1-2; no clear D gene. Germline V gives CDR1 MDHEN, CDR2 SYDVKM. Trimming shortened V by 5 bases and J by 2 bases, and 9 bases separated the two germline ends. There are 13 residues in the CDR3. As DNA, the CDR3 is TGTGCCAGCAGTCTAACGGGAAACTATGGCTACACCTTC. Encoded protein: CASSLTGNYGYTF.

The J gene is TRBJ1-3, the V gene TRBV28, with a weak D call TRBD1 (5 bases). This CDR3 has 15 residues. Per the germline V gene, CDR1 is MDHEN and CDR2 is SYDVKM. The V gene lost 1 base and the J gene lost 7 bases, with 14 bases spanning the gap. The CDR3 DNA is TGTGCCAGCAGTTTATCCGGGACCCCAGGTAACACCATATATTTT. Protein product: CASSLSGTPGNTIYF. Using reference TRBV28 and TRBJ1-3 for the parts outside the CDR3, the full variable domain is DVKVTQSSRYLVKRTGEKVFLECVQDMDHENMFWYRQDPGLGLRLIYFSYDVKMKEKGDIPEGYSVSREKKERFSLILESASTNQTSMYLCASSLSGTPGNTIYFGEGSWLTVV.

This rearrangement joins TRBV2 to TRBJ2-7, with a weak D call TRBD1 (6 bases). V lost 6 bases and J 3 bases, leaving 12 bases between the germline ends. CDR3 length: 13 amino acids. Germline V lookup: CDR1 SNHLY, CDR2 FYNNEI. The CDR3 reads CASSRDTNYEQYF. In nucleotides, the CDR3 is TGTGCCAGCAGCCGGGACACAAACTACGAGCAGTACTTC.

The chain combines TRBV2 with TRBJ1-3, with 7 bases that match TRBD1. V trimming: 6 bases; J trimming: 0 bases; junction bases outside the gene matches: 8. The length of the CDR3 is 16 residues. CDR1 SNHLY and CDR2 FYNNEI come from the germline V gene. The CDR3 here is CASRSGQASSGNTIYF. The CDR3 nucleotides read TGTGCCAGCAGGTCCGGACAGGCTTCCTCTGGAAACACCATATATTTT.

This clone was found once. This chain connects TRBV7-8 to TRBJ2-5; no clear D. The germline gives CDR1 SGHVS, CDR2 FQNEAQ. The CDR3 contains 11 residues. Between the trimmed V and J ends, which lost 8 bases and 8 bases, there was a span of 12 bases. The CDR3 here is CASGLGDTQYF. The CDR3 nucleotides are TGTGCCAGCGGGCTTGGGGATACCCAGTACTTC.

The chain links TRBV5-1 to TRBJ1-3; possibly TRBD1 for D (5 bases). V was cut by 2 bases and J by 3 bases, with 15 bases left in between. CDR1 and CDR2 (germline): SGHRS, YFSETQ. The CDR3 is 16 amino acids. CDR3 coding DNA: TGCGCCAGCAGCTTCCAGGGTGAACTCCGTGGAAACACCATATATTTT. Amino acids: CASSFQGELRGNTIYF.

The chain has TRBV7-2 and TRBJ2-6; tentatively, D is TRBD1 (6 bases). The CDR3 covers 15 residues. Trimming stripped 2 bases from V and 2 bases from J, with 7 bases between. Germline CDR1 SGHTA, CDR2 FQGNSA. For the CDR3, the DNA is TGTGCCAGCAGCTTATACAGGGCTGGGGCCAACGTCCTGACTTTC. It codes for CASSLYRAGANVLTF.

About this clone: This specimen includes other DNA sequences encoding the same CDR3. This sequence joins TRBV19 and TRBJ1-5; D unclear. The CDR3 spans 13 residues. CDR1 LNHDA and CDR2 SQIVND come from the germline V gene (reference sequence). The germline V and J ends were trimmed by 3 bases and 3 bases, with 6 bases remaining between them. CDR3 sequence (DNA): TGTGCCAGTAGTATCCGATACAATCAGCCCCAGCATTTT. Its protein product is CASSIRYNQPQHF.

The chain recombines TRBV5-1 with TRBJ1-1; TRBD1 matches 9 bases. The CDR3 loop spans 15 amino acids. Germline V gene sequence: CDR1 SGHRS, CDR2 YFSETQ. After removal of 7 bases from V and 6 bases from J, the junction contained 13 bases not matched to a gene. The CDR3 loop reads CASGPGDRDGSEAFF. CDR3 in DNA: TGCGCCAGCGGACCCGGGGACAGGGATGGATCTGAAGCTTTCTTT.

This chain connects TRBV6-5 to TRBJ1-1; 9 nucleotides agree with TRBD1. The CDR3 totals 13 residues. With V trimmed by 7 bases and J by 4 bases, 4 bases remained unmatched. CDR1 MNHEY and CDR2 SVGAGI come from the germline V gene. In DNA form, the CDR3 reads TGTGCCAGCACCGGACAGGGGCGCACTGAAGCTTTCTTT. This translates into CASTGQGRTEAFF.

The V gene is TRBV11-1, the J gene TRBJ1-1; D is undetermined. The CDR3 length is 13 residues. Germline lookup yields CDR1 SGHAT and CDR2 FQDESV (reference sequence). The V end lost 1 base, the J end lost 1 base, and 4 bases lay between the germline ends. Here the CDR3 DNA reads TGTGCCAGCAGCTTAGGGACGAACACTGAAGCTTTCTTT. Its translation is CASSLGTNTEAFF. The complete variable domain, with remaining parts taken from reference TRBV11-1 and TRBJ1-1, reads EAEVAQSPRYKITEKSQAVAFWCDPISGHATLYWYRQILGQGPELLVQFQDESVVDDSQLPKDRFSAERLKGVDSTLKIQPAELGDSAMYLCASSLGTNTEAFFGQGTRLTVV.

The chain uses TRBV6-4 and TRBJ1-2; tentatively, D is TRBD1 (6 bases). V gave up 3 bases and J gave up 1 base, with 9 bases separating them. The CDR3 consists of 14 residues. Germline V lookup: CDR1 MRHNA, CDR2 SNTAGT. The CDR3: CASSEGTINYGYTF. The CDR3 region has the DNA TGTGCCAGCAGTGAAGGGACAATTAACTATGGCTACACCTTC.

The table lists this clone with a count of one. This chain connects TRBV10-3 to TRBJ2-7; D could derive from TRBD1 or TRBD2 (5 bases each). Germline CDR1 reads ENHRY; CDR2 reads SYGVKD. Trimming pared 0 bases from V and 11 bases from J, leaving 11 bases between. The CDR3 is 12 residues long. The CDR3 loop is CAISESRDQKYF. CDR3 DNA: TGTGCCATCAGTGAGTCTAGGGACCAGAAGTACTTC.

This chain links TRBV11-2 with TRBJ1-1, with D possibly being TRBD1 (6 bases). There are 15 residues in the CDR3. Trimming took off 5 bases at V and 1 base at J, with 14 bases between the two ends. CDR1 and CDR2 from the germline V gene are SGHAT and FQNNGV. The chain's CDR3 is CASSPLQGRNTEAFF. The CDR3, as DNA: TGTGCCAGCAGCCCGTTACAGGGTCGGAACACTGAAGCTTTCTTT. Looking up the rest from reference TRBV11-2 and TRBJ1-1 gives the full variable domain: EAGVAQSPRYKIIEKRQSVAFWCNPISGHATLYWYQQILGQGPKLLIQFQNNGVVDDSQLPKDRFSAERLKGVDSTLKIQPAKLEDSAVYLCASSPLQGRNTEAFFGQGTRLTVV.

This clone appeared once. The chain has TRBV3-1 (or the pseudogene TRBV3-2) and TRBJ2-5; a possible D gene is TRBD2 (5 bases). Looked up from germline, CDR1 is LGHDT and CDR2 is YNNKEL (reference sequence). The V end lost 4 bases, the J end lost 5 bases, and 14 bases lay between the germline ends. This CDR3 contains 14 residues. CDR3 nucleotide sequence: TGTGCCAGCAGCCCCCCAGCGGTAGGGGAGACCCAGTACTTC. Translation gives CASSPPAVGETQYF.

The rearrangement links TRBV6-1 to TRBJ2-2; a weak D match, TRBD1 (6 bases). Germline V lookup: CDR1 MNHNS, CDR2 SASEGT. The CDR3 has 16 residues. V gave up 4 bases and J gave up 5 bases, with 17 bases separating them. The CDR3 DNA reads TGTGCCAGCAGTGCCGGGACACCGGGTAGGACCGGGGAGCTGTTTTTT. This translates into CASSAGTPGRTGELFF.

V is TRBV5-1 and J is TRBJ2-2; 9 nucleotides align to TRBD2. The V and J ends lost 0 bases and 2 bases, in that order; junction bases with no gene match: 2. In germline, CDR1 is SGHRS, CDR2 YFSETQ. The CDR3 length is 16 residues. Written as DNA, the CDR3 is TGCGCCAGCAGCTTGGGAGCGGGGGGTAACACCGGGGAGCTGTTTTTT. It specifies CASSLGAGGNTGELFF.

The chain has TRBV24-1 and TRBJ2-1; TRBD1 or TRBD2 may be the D gene (5 bases each). Deletions cut 5 bases from V and 7 bases from J, with 14 bases between. Germline assignment: CDR1 KGHDR and CDR2 SFDVKD. CDR3 length: 14 amino acids. The CDR3 protein is CATSGGTVGNEQFF. Here the CDR3 DNA reads TGTGCCACCAGTGGTGGGACGGTGGGGAATGAGCAGTTCTTC.

This chain connects TRBV30 to TRBJ1-6, with D hard to call. V lost 2 bases and J 7 bases, leaving 9 bases between the germline ends. In germline, CDR1 is GTSNPN, CDR2 SVGIG (reference sequence). CDR3 size: 13 residues. The CDR3 here is CAWSSGVNSPLHF. The CDR3 DNA sequence: TGTGCCTGGAGTAGTGGGGTGAATTCACCCCTCCACTTT.

The chain joins TRBV19 to TRBJ2-1, with TRBD1 matching 7 bases. This CDR3 region has 14 residues. Trimming removed 7 bases from V and 5 bases from J; junction bases left unmatched: 8. Germline lookup yields CDR1 LNHDA and CDR2 SQIVND (reference sequence). CDR3 region: CASKRDRVDNEQFF. CDR3 nucleotide sequence: TGTGCCAGTAAACGGGACAGAGTCGACAATGAGCAGTTCTTC.

In this sample, this clone turned up a few times. The genes are TRBV9 and TRBJ1-1; TRBD1 agrees at 8 bases. The CDR3 spans 14 residues. After removal of 4 bases from V and 1 base from J, the junction contained 3 bases not matched to a gene. In germline, CDR1 is SGDLS, CDR2 YYNGEE. The DNA for the CDR3 is TGTGCCAGCAGCCTCGGACAGGGGAACACTGAAGCTTTCTTT. Protein sequence: CASSLGQGNTEAFF.